This TCR beta chain was recorded in a study of T cell responses to AZD1222 COVID-19 vaccine. General study results and limits: Baseline testing showed seropositivity in only six or seven AZD1222 recipients. Close to half of all spike-specific TCRs reportedly target regions of the variants that are unmutated.

Clones were read by immunoSEQ multiplex PCR, and TCRdb kept only the in-frame ones, dropping some. The top ten hold about 3% of the sample, which has roughly 96,000 clones, 85% to 90% seen once. V was cut by 8 bases and J by 4 bases, with 17 bases left in between. CDR1 is SNHLY and CDR2 is FYNNEI in the germline V gene. This CDR3 is 14 amino acids long. A remark on this clone: The antigen is undetermined.

V and J are TRBV2 and TRBJ1-1, with D hard to call. This TCR was recovered from an adult in good health. Here the sequenced sample was peripheral blood, taken on day 0 of AZD1222 vaccination. The CDR3 reads CASSGGVVGTEAFF. The CDR3 nucleotides read TGTGCCAGCTCTGGTGGGGTGGTGGGCACTGAAGCTTTCTTT.